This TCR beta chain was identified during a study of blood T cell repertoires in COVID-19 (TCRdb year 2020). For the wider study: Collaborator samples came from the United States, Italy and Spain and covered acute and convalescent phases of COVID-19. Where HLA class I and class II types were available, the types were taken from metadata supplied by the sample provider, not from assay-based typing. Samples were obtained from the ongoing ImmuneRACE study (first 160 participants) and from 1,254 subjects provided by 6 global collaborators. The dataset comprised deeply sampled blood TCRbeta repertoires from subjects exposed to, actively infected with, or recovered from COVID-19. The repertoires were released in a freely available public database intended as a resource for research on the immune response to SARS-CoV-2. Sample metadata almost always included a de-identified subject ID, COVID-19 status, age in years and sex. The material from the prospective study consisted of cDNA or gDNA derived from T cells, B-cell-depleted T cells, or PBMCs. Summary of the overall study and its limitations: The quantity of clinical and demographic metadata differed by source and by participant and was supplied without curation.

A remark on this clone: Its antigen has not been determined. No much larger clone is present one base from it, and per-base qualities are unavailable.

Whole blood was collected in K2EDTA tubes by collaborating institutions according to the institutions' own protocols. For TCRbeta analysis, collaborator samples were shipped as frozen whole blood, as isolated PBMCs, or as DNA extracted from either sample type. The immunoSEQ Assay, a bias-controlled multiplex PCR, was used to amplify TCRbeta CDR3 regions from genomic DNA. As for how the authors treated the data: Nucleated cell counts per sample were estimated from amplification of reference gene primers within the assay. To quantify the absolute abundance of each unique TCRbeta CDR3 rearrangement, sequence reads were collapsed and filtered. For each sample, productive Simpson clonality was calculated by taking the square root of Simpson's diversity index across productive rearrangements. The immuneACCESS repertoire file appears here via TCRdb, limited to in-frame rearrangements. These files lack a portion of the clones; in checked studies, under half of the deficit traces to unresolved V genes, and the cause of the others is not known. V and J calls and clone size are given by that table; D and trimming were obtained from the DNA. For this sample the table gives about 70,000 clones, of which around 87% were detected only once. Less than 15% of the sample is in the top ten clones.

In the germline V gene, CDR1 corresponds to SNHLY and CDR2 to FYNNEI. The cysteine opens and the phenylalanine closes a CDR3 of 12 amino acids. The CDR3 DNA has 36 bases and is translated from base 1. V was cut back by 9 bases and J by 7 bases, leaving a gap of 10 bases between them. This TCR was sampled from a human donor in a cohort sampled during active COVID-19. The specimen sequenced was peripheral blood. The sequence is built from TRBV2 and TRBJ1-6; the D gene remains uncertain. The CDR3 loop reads CASTAGNSPLHF. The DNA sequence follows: TGTGCCAGTACCGCAGGAAATTCACCCCTCCACTTT. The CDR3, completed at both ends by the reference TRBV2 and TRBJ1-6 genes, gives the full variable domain EPEVTQTPSHQVTQMGQEVILRCVPISNHLYFYWYRQILGQKVEFLVSFYNNEISEKSEIFDDQFSVERPDGSNFTLKIRSTKLEDSAMYFCASTAGNSPLHFGNGTRLTVT.